This T cell receptor beta chain originates from a study of blood T cell repertoires in COVID-19. The protocol was immunoSEQ multiplex PCR, while the TCRdb copy is restricted to in-frame clones and leaves out a portion. The data hold 350,000 to 500,000 clones, with about 88% observed a single time. The CDR3 has 13 residues. V dropped 3 bases and J dropped 6 bases, with 9 bases sitting between them. Germline V lookup: CDR1 MNHEY, CDR2 SVGAGI. The genes are TRBV6-5 and TRBJ2-1, with D hard to call. The receptor's source is a woman between 18 and 29 years old who had been exposed to COVID-19. The sequencing sample was made of PBMCs or T cells enriched from blood (not recorded which). The CDR3 sequence is CASSYHLSNEQFF. The CDR3 nucleotides are TGTGCCAGCAGTTATCACCTTAGCAATGAGCAGTTCTTC.